This T cell receptor beta chain was found in a study of sequential checkpoint blockade in melanoma. At the level of the study: Patients were randomized 1:1 to nivolumab-then-ipilimumab or ipilimumab-then-nivolumab first-line.

Stated treatment: randomized to nivolumab then ipilimumab (arm A) or the reverse (arm B). Patients had received no earlier DNA-damaging chemotherapy. From thawed PBMCs, live CD3+CD8+ cells negative for CD19 and CD56 were sorted. The ends were cut back, 7 bases at V and 6 bases at J, with 13 bases in the middle. CDR1 is SQVTM, CDR2 ANQGSEA, per germline. The CDR3 is made up of 12 amino acids. TCRdb's table, derived via immunoSEQ multiplex PCR, lists solely in-frame clones and lacks some. The repertoire holds about 21,000 clones, with roughly 80% as singletons. This TCR derives from a human donor with melanoma. The material sequenced was CD8+ T cells sorted from blood (inferred from file names), taken from a patient given nivolumab and ipilimumab in sequence. The chain joins TRBV29-1 to TRBJ2-1; TRBD1 might be the D (6 bases). As DNA, the CDR3 is TGCAGCGGTCGGGACACCATCAATGAGCAGTTCTTC. As protein: CSGRDTINEQFF.